This entry lists 3 T cell receptor beta chains sequenced from one sample in a study of PD-1 blockade in classical Hodgkin lymphoma. Each patient relapsed following autologous stem cell transplantation, and prior brentuximab vedotin exposure differed. Clones were sequenced by immunoSEQ multiplex PCR, and TCRdb holds only the in-frame ones, with some missing. In the table there are around 99,000 clones, about four fifths of which are singletons. Material: peripheral blood mononuclear cells (PBMCs), obtained before the second cycle of nivolumab. The source of these receptors is a human donor with classical Hodgkin lymphoma.

This sequence joins TRBV7-3 and TRBJ2-2; TRBD1 or TRBD2 may be the D gene (5 bases each). Trimming shortened V by 6 bases and J by 4 bases, and 15 bases separated the two germline ends. Germline assignment: CDR1 SGHTA and CDR2 FQGTGA. The CDR3 contains 15 residues. The CDR3 region has the DNA TGTGCCAGCAGTCCACTAGGGGCTGTCACCGGGGAGCTGTTTTTT. Protein: CASSPLGAVTGELFF.

V usage is TRBV11-2 and J usage is TRBJ2-5, with TRBD1 matching over 8 bases. Germline assignment: CDR1 SGHAT and CDR2 FQNNGV. With V trimmed by 0 bases and J by 1 base, 7 bases remained unmatched. There are 17 residues in the CDR3. The CDR3 coding sequence is TGTGCCAGCAGCTTAGATCGAACAGGGGGTTCCCAAGAGACCCAGTACTTC. Translation: CASSLDRTGGSQETQYF.

This clone has just a few counts. The chain couples TRBV7-8 to TRBJ2-7, with 10 positions matching TRBD1. V trimming: 5 bases; J trimming: 3 bases; junction bases outside the gene matches: 16. The germline gives CDR1 SGHVS, CDR2 FQNEAQ. The CDR3 loop spans 18 amino acids. DNA for the CDR3: TGTGCCAGCAGCGCCTACACCGGGACAGGGGAGTTTTACTACGAGCAGTACTTC. Encoded protein: CASSAYTGTGEFYYEQYF.